This T cell receptor beta chain was sequenced during a study of cytomegalovirus exposure and HLA in healthy donors. This CDR3 has 13 amino acids. Germline-derived CDR1 and CDR2 are SGHTA and FQGTGA. The V end lost 5 bases, the J end lost 1 base, and 8 bases lay between the germline ends. Study-level points and caveats: Through in vitro validation, a few CMV-associated chains were shown to be specific for CMV antigens. In a later analysis, donors in an Asian-associated ancestry cluster reportedly had fewer N-insertions in productive TCRs than the cohort mean.

The PCR ran on 60 Vbeta and 13 Jbeta primers. TCRdb's table, derived via immunoSEQ multiplex PCR, lists solely in-frame clones and lacks some. This sample's table has under 120,000 clones. With regard to this clone: What it recognizes is unknown.

The specimen was PBMCs. The genes are TRBV7-3 and TRBJ1-1, with a tentative D call TRBD1 (5 bases). The sequence was collected from a man between 50 and 59 years old in good health and CMV-seronegative. The CDR3 sequence is CASSAQANTEAFF. The CDR3 DNA reads as TGTGCCAGCAGCGCACAGGCGAACACTGAAGCTTTCTTT.